A single sample is the source of the 27 T cell receptor beta chains below, sequenced in a study of T cell repertoires in cytomegalovirus infection. TCRdb fed the reads into MiXCR, producing one record per CDR3 protein. The table has approximately 700,000 distinct CDR3 sequences, less than 40% seen once; the top ten hold roughly 2.8%. The sample comprised PBMCs. The receptors here all came from a human donor in good health (CMV status not recorded). Some clones in this sample may be carry-over from other donors' samples.

In this sample, this clonotype turned up a few times. V usage is TRBV7-8 and J usage is TRBJ2-5; possibly TRBD1 or TRBD2 for D (5 bases each). Trimming shortened V by 4 bases and J by 2 bases, and 23 bases separated the two germline ends. Per germline, CDR1 SGHVS and CDR2 FQNEAQ. The CDR3 is 18 amino acids. CDR3 amino acids: CASSSRASGTFSQETQYF. The CDR3 bases are TGTGCCAGCAGCTCCCGGGCCTCCGGGACCTTCTCGCAAGAGACCCAGTACTTC.

The rearrangement joins TRBV27 to TRBJ2-7; D call uncertain. This CDR3 is built from 15 residues. V lost 2 bases, J lost 5 bases, and 16 bases lay in between. Per the germline V gene, CDR1 is MNHEY and CDR2 is SMNVEV (reference sequence). The CDR3 region is CASSLGRVSPNEQYF. The CDR3 nucleotides read TGTGCCAGCAGTTTAGGTAGGGTGAGTCCTAACGAGCAGTACTTC.

This clonotype was counted a few times. The V and J genes are TRBV6-1 and TRBJ2-7; D is uncertain. Trimming pared 5 bases from V and 2 bases from J, leaving 10 bases between. The CDR3 is 13 residues long. Germline V CDR1 and CDR2: MNHNS, SASEGT. This CDR3 is CASSKDVTYEQYF. The DNA for the CDR3 is TGTGCCAGCAGTAAGGACGTAACCTACGAGCAGTACTTC.

A few counts support this clonotype. V gene TRBV7-9 combines with J gene TRBJ1-5, with 7 positions matching TRBD1. Trimming cost V 5 bases and J 11 bases; bases outside gene matches: 6. The CDR3 contains 12 residues. Germline lookup yields CDR1 SEHNR and CDR2 FQNEAQ (reference sequence). DNA for the CDR3: TGTGCCAGCAGCCCCAGGGGGGGGGCCCAGCATTTT. Its translation is CASSPRGGAQHF. The variable domain in full, with the rest retrieved from reference TRBV7-9 and TRBJ1-5, is DTGVSQNPRHKITKRGQNVTFRCDPISEHNRLYWYRQTLGQGPEFLTYFQNEAQLEKSRLLSDRFSAERPKGSFSTLEIQRTEQGDSAMYLCASSPRGGAQHFGDGTRLSIL.

This chain connects TRBV7-2 to TRBJ2-7; D might be TRBD1 (6 bases). V was clipped by 7 bases and J by 1 base, with 11 bases between them. This CDR3 is built from 13 residues. Germline assignment: CDR1 SGHTA and CDR2 FQGNSA. CDR3 bases: TGTGCCAGCACCAGACAGGAGTCCTACGAGCAGTACTTC. This translates into CASTRQESYEQYF.

In the case of this clonotype: A much larger clone differs from this one at a single base, so this may be a read error. A read error is likely, as this CDR3 ends without the conserved phenylalanine or tryptophan. The CDR3 DNA sequence: TGTGCCAGCACGGGCCTAGGTCAGAGCTCCTACAATGAGCAGTTCTTA. It codes for CASTGLGQSSYNEQFL. This chain connects TRBV28 to TRBJ2-1; the D is unclear. There are 16 residues in the CDR3. CDR1 and CDR2 (germline): MDHEN, SYDVKM. Trimming cost V 7 bases and J 0 bases, with 16 bases left between them.

This clonotype occurred once. The junction and the germline gene differ at one end; a read error may be behind it. The CDR3 region has the DNA TGCGCCGGCAGCCAAGCGTCAGTTTACACTGAAGCTTTCTTT. Translation gives CAGSQASVYTEAFF. The chain employs TRBV4-1 and TRBJ1-1, with D unclear. CDR1 is MGHRA, CDR2 YSYEKL, per germline. The CDR3 has 14 residues.

The chain couples TRBV5-6 to TRBJ2-1, with D perhaps matching TRBD1 (6 bases). CDR1 is SGHDT, CDR2 YYEEEE, per germline. V was trimmed by 7 bases and J by 7 bases, leaving 12 bases between them. This CDR3 comprises 12 residues. CDR3 DNA: TGTGCCAGCTCTAGGGGGAAGAATGAGCAGTTCTTC. Amino acid sequence: CASSRGKNEQFF.

This clonotype was counted between two and nine times. V and J are TRBV9 and TRBJ1-6; D not certain. With 3 bases removed from V and 7 bases from J, the gap between germline ends came to 5 bases. The CDR3 has 12 amino acids. Germline values: CDR1 SGDLS, CDR2 YYNGEE. This CDR3 reads CASSANNSPLHF. The CDR3 DNA sequence: TGTGCCAGCAGCGCCAACAATTCACCCCTCCACTTT.

This clonotype showed up just a few times. The chain employs TRBV5-6 and TRBJ2-5; 8 bases agree with TRBD1. Germline CDR1 and CDR2: SGHDT and YYEEEE. The CDR3 has 13 residues. V was pared by 3 bases and J by 5 bases, with 3 bases of the junction left unmatched. CDR3 in amino acids: CASSWTGRETQYF. The CDR3, as DNA: TGTGCCAGCAGCTGGACAGGGAGGGAGACCCAGTACTTC.

This clonotype turned up a few times. The chain employs TRBV7-9 and TRBJ2-1, with TRBD2 identical over 9 bases. V lost 6 bases, J lost 0 bases, and 6 bases stayed unmatched. The CDR3 has 16 residues. Germline CDR1 is SEHNR and CDR2 is FQNEAQ (reference sequence). The CDR3 reads CASSPHSGSSYNEQFF. The CDR3 nucleotides are TGTGCCAGCAGTCCCCATAGCGGGAGCTCCTACAATGAGCAGTTCTTC. Using reference TRBV7-9 and TRBJ2-1 for the parts outside the CDR3, the full variable domain is DTGVSQNPRHKITKRGQNVTFRCDPISEHNRLYWYRQTLGQGPEFLTYFQNEAQLEKSRLLSDRFSAERPKGSFSTLEIQRTEQGDSAMYLCASSPHSGSSYNEQFFGPGTRLTVL.

This clonotype was picked up one time. The chain combines TRBV10-3 with TRBJ2-7; D is ambiguous. CDR1 is ENHRY and CDR2 is SYGVKD in the germline V gene. Trimming took 9 bases from V and 3 from J, leaving 18 bases between them. The length of the CDR3 is 14 residues. The CDR3 loop is CAMAAVGRYYEQYF. The CDR3 coding sequence is TGTGCCATGGCGGCTGTAGGACGTTACTACGAGCAGTACTTC.

This clonotype was observed a handful of times. The J gene is TRBJ2-5, the V gene TRBV11-2; D may be TRBD1 (5 bases). This CDR3 spans 16 amino acids. Trimming cost V 0 bases and J 1 base, with 12 bases left between them. Germline V lookup: CDR1 SGHAT, CDR2 FQNNGV. CDR3 amino acids: CASSLDLRTPQETQYF. The CDR3 DNA is TGTGCCAGCAGCTTAGATCTTCGGACACCCCAAGAGACCCAGTACTTC. The full variable domain, with the rest looked up from reference TRBV11-2 and TRBJ2-5, is EAGVAQSPRYKIIEKRQSVAFWCNPISGHATLYWYQQILGQGPKLLIQFQNNGVVDDSQLPKDRFSAERLKGVDSTLKIQPAKLEDSAVYLCASSLDLRTPQETQYFGPGTRLLVL.

This clonotype occurred a few times. V and J are TRBV20-1 and TRBJ2-1; D is possibly TRBD1 (6 bases). The germline V gene has CDR1 DFQATT and CDR2 SNEGSKA (reference sequence). The CDR3 spans 13 residues. V was shortened by 3 bases and J by 8 bases, with 14 bases between the two germline ends. The DNA for the CDR3 is TGCAGTGCTAGTGGGCGAAAGGGGGATGAGCAGTTCTTC. Translation: CSASGRKGDEQFF.

The chain carries TRBV4-1 and TRBJ2-1; D is ambiguous. Germline CDR1 reads MGHRA; CDR2 reads YSYEKL. Trimming cost V 0 bases and J 14 bases, with 20 bases left between them. The CDR3 spans 15 residues. This CDR3 reads CASSQDSGRAPVEFF. The DNA for the CDR3 is TGCGCCAGCAGCCAAGATAGTGGTAGAGCACCGGTCGAGTTCTTC.

The J gene is TRBJ2-1, the V gene TRBV19; tentatively, D is TRBD2 (6 bases). Trimming pared 1 base from V and 2 bases from J, leaving 9 bases between. The CDR3 is 15 residues long. CDR1 LNHDA and CDR2 SQIVND come from the germline V gene (reference sequence). CDR3: CASSIAGAPYNEQFF. The CDR3 DNA reads TGTGCCAGTAGTATAGCGGGAGCCCCCTACAATGAGCAGTTCTTC.

Only a few counts were recorded for this clonotype. This chain joins TRBV28 and TRBJ1-4; D call uncertain. Deletions cut 1 base from V and 7 bases from J, with 13 bases between. The CDR3 extends over 15 amino acids. Germline V gene data show CDR1 as MDHEN and CDR2 as SYDVKM. CDR3 residues: CASSLSMGSGEKLFF. The DNA of the CDR3 is TGTGCCAGCAGTTTATCGATGGGGTCGGGTGAAAAACTGTTTTTT. The full variable domain, in which reference TRBV28 and TRBJ1-4 provide the parts outside the CDR3, is DVKVTQSSRYLVKRTGEKVFLECVQDMDHENMFWYRQDPGLGLRLIYFSYDVKMKEKGDIPEGYSVSREKKERFSLILESASTNQTSMYLCASSLSMGSGEKLFFGSGTQLSVL.

Here the CDR3 reads CASGLARCAQETQYF. In DNA form, the CDR3 reads TGTGCTAGTGGTTTGGCCAGGTGTGCCCAAGAGACCCAGTACTTC. The chain employs TRBV12-5 and TRBJ2-5, with D uncertain. Per the germline V gene, CDR1 is LGHNT and CDR2 is FRNRAP. This CDR3 comprises 15 residues. Deletions cut 1 base from V and 1 base from J, with 10 bases between.

Many counts were recorded for this clonotype. The chain employs TRBV12-3 or TRBV12-4 and TRBJ2-6, with D perhaps matching TRBD1 (6 bases). V gave up 6 bases and J gave up 0 bases, with 12 bases separating them. The CDR3 length is 16 residues. CDR3: CASSPGQLSGANVLTF. The DNA of the CDR3 is TGTGCCAGCAGCCCCGGACAGCTCTCTGGGGCCAACGTCCTGACTTTC.

This chain links TRBV20-1 with TRBJ1-5; TRBD1 might be the D (5 bases). The CDR3 extends over 13 amino acids. V shed 3 bases and J shed 5 bases, with 11 bases lying between them. In germline, CDR1 is DFQATT, CDR2 SNEGSKA (reference sequence). The CDR3 protein is CSASPGPHQPQHF. DNA for the CDR3: TGCAGTGCTAGTCCGGGGCCACATCAGCCCCAGCATTTT.

This clonotype was found once. One end of the junction varies from germline; a read error may be responsible. The chain combines TRBV28 with TRBJ1-2, with D perhaps matching TRBD1 (5 bases). The CDR3 extends over 22 amino acids. Germline CDR1 is MDHEN and CDR2 is SYDVKM. CDR3 nucleotides: TGTGCCAGCATTTTATCCCCGATGACAGTAACGCTTTTAAGAGACGCTAACTATGGCTACACCTTC. Protein sequence: CASILSPMTVTLLRDANYGYTF.

This clonotype came up a few times. This chain uses TRBV11-2 with TRBJ2-2; D gene unclear. The CDR3 loop spans 16 amino acids. V lost 2 bases to trimming and J lost 2 bases, with 12 bases between them. Germline CDR1 SGHAT, CDR2 FQNNGV. Written as DNA, the CDR3 is TGTGCCAGCAGCTTACTTTGGGCAGCTAACACCGGGGAGCTGTTTTTT. It encodes CASSLLWAANTGELFF.

The chain recombines TRBV20-1 with TRBJ2-1; 9 bases map to TRBD2. Germline V gene sequence: CDR1 DFQATT, CDR2 SNEGSKA (reference sequence). The ends lost 3 bases at V and 3 bases at J; junction bases unmatched: 0. This CDR3 is built from 13 residues. This CDR3 reads CSASSGSYNEQFF. DNA for the CDR3: TGCAGTGCTAGTAGCGGGAGCTACAATGAGCAGTTCTTC.

This clonotype was recorded at least ten times. The chain recombines TRBV7-2 with TRBJ2-7; possibly TRBD2 for D (5 bases). Germline CDR1 is SGHTA and CDR2 is FQGNSA. V lost 0 bases and J 4 bases, leaving 10 bases between the germline ends. The CDR3 extends over 14 amino acids. CDR3 nucleotides: TGTGCCAGCAGCTTAGCGCGGGCTAGATACGAGCAGTACTTC. This encodes CASSLARARYEQYF.

This chain's CDR3 is CANGDGLNTEAFF. The CDR3 coding sequence is TGTGCCAACGGAGACGGGTTGAACACTGAAGCTTTCTTT. The rearrangement uses TRBV28 and TRBJ1-1, with D unclear. The length of the CDR3 is 13 residues. V lost 10 bases, J lost 0 bases, and 12 bases lay in between. Germline lookup yields CDR1 MDHEN and CDR2 SYDVKM.

Note on this clonotype: Sequence at one end of the junction differs from germline and may be a read error. The chain uses TRBV7-2 and TRBJ2-7; a weak D match, TRBD1 (5 bases). The CDR3 is 16 residues long. The germline V gene has CDR1 SGHTA and CDR2 FQGNSA. The CDR3 coding sequence is TGTCCCAGCAGCTTAGATCCGGCAGGGCCCCGCTACGAGCAGTACTTC. Translating gives CPSSLDPAGPRYEQYF.

Only a few counts were recorded for this clonotype. The J gene is TRBJ2-1, the V gene TRBV6-5, with D possibly TRBD2 on 6 matching bases. Germline lookup yields CDR1 MNHEY and CDR2 SVGAGI. The CDR3 has 15 amino acids. With 0 bases removed from V and 10 bases from J, the gap between germline ends came to 16 bases. CDR3: CASSYSVVDGGEQFF. CDR3 DNA: TGTGCCAGCAGTTACTCGGTCGTAGACGGGGGAGAGCAGTTCTTC.